The TCR beta chain described here comes from a study of CD8+CD57+ T cells in acquired aplastic anemia. Overall study: DNA per sorted CD4+ or CD8+ sample ranged roughly 0.19 to 30 ug, averaging roughly 3.3 ug. Healthy donor CD4+ cell samples had a mean of about 10 million reads.

Germline CDR1 and CDR2: SGHNT and YENEEA. There are 13 residues in the CDR3. Losses at the gene ends were 5 bases for V and 2 bases for J; bases not matched to a gene: 2. This clonotype has more than one count but fewer than ten. TCR beta VDJ and CDR3 were profiled, and genomic DNA was the template. TCRdb processed the reads anew with MiXCR; each CDR3 protein has one entry. Of about 210,000 distinct CDR3 sequences listed, about 59% are singletons. Sequenced sample: sorted CD4+, CD8+, or CD8+CD57+ T cells (not recorded which) from PBMCs. This TCR came from a human donor in good health. The chain employs TRBV11-3 and TRBJ2-5; 7 positions agree with TRBD2. CDR3 residues: CASSRTSQETQYF. CDR3 in DNA: TGTGCCAGCAGCAGGACTAGTCAAGAGACCCAGTACTTC.